The source of this T cell receptor (beta chain) is a study of T cell repertoires in cytomegalovirus infection (dated by TCRdb to 2018 to 2020). For the study in its entirety: The peptide stimulations were aimed at well-studied HLA-B-restricted epitopes as well as recently identified HLA-C-restricted CMV epitopes, whose presentation resists viral immunomodulation. Because public TCR beta signatures pointed to carriage of CMV infection together with the matching HLA type, the HLA type of each donor mattered for the analysis. Overall study outcomes, separate from this receptor: Carriers of CMV infection plus the relevant HLA type were discriminated by the cumulative frequency of public TCR beta family members in the study cohort and in an independent roughly 370-donor cohort. The ex vivo response was dominated by HLA-C-restricted CMV-specific TCR beta clonotypes, which also provided the single most frequent clonotype in two of eight donors.

The treatment or condition label for this specimen denotes: in vitro stimulation with specific CMV peptide epitopes to enrich CMV-specific T cells. TCRdb names Illumina HiSeq 1500 as the instrument used. Using fastp at Q25 and MiXCR, TCRdb reprocessed the public reads and kept productive beta chains. Rows are unified per CDR3 protein, each entry keeping the most common DNA and genes. Within this sample are a few hundred thousand distinct CDR3 sequences, with more than 30% of them counted one time only. In total, the top ten clones hold 17% of the sample. In its sample, this clonotype was seen once. The antigen it recognizes is unknown. Within one base of it there is no much larger clone, and no base qualities were kept. One read represents weak support. V is cut by 2 bases and J by 3 bases, and the space between the germline ends is 14 bases. CDR3 length: 16 amino acids, cysteine to phenylalanine. Here the CDR3 DNA is all that survives: 48 bases in frame from base 1. The germline V gene gives CDR1 as MGHRA and CDR2 as YSYEKL.

The source of this sequence is a human donor in good health (CMV status not recorded). Some clones in this sample may be carry-over from other donors' samples. This sample comprised cultured PBMCs, obtained from culture after CMV antigen stimulation. The rearranged chain carries TRBV4-1 and TRBJ1-3; TRBD1 is perhaps the D gene, given 5 matching bases. The sequenced DNA: TGCGCCAGCAGCCAACCCGGGACGGACCGTGGAAACACCATATATTTT. It specifies CASSQPGTDRGNTIYF.